The TCR beta chain described here comes from a study of shared clonotypes between healthy human individuals. Sequenced by immunoSEQ multiplex PCR; TCRdb stores in-frame clones only, minus some. The sample contains 950,000 to 1,100,000 clones, around 78% of which appear only once. The length of the CDR3 is 14 residues. The V segment lost 4 bases and the J segment 6 bases; nucleotides outside the gene matches: 5. Germline CDR1 and CDR2: SGHRS and YFSETQ. This sequence joins TRBV5-1 and TRBJ2-2; 8 nucleotides line up with TRBD2. This receptor was taken from a man between 18 and 29 years old in good health. Some clones in this sample may be carry-over from other donors' samples. The sample was memory CD4+ T cells from PBMCs. The subset: CD45RA-negative fraction. The chain's CDR3 is CASSAGLESGELFF. In nucleotides, the CDR3 is TGCGCCAGCAGCGCGGGACTAGAATCCGGGGAGCTGTTTTTT.